One sample yielded the 26 T cell receptor beta chains listed below, sequenced in a study of cytomegalovirus exposure and HLA in healthy donors. Use of 60 Vbeta and 13 Jbeta primers characterized the PCR. Method: immunoSEQ multiplex PCR; TCRdb's copy keeps in-frame clones and lacks some. Among approximately 120,000 clones listed, approximately 72% were seen once. Sequenced material: PBMCs. The receptors stem from a woman aged 50 to 65 in good health and CMV-seropositive.

This clone turned up a few times. The genes are TRBV6-5 and TRBJ2-1, with TRBD2 as a possible D gene (5 bases). V gave up 0 bases and J gave up 15 bases, with 21 bases separating them. From germline, CDR1 is MNHEY and CDR2 SVGAGI. The CDR3 is made up of 15 amino acids. This CDR3 reads CASSYSKRNPAGMFF. The CDR3, as DNA: TGTGCCAGCAGTTACTCGAAGCGGAATCCGGCTGGAATGTTCTTC.

J is TRBJ1-4 and V is TRBV2; 8 bases align to TRBD1. Per germline, CDR1 SNHLY and CDR2 FYNNEI. Unmatched junction bases numbered 8, after V lost 3 bases and J lost 8 bases. The CDR3 loop spans 15 amino acids. CDR3 residues: CASSDPGTGGEKLFF. CDR3 sequence (DNA): TGTGCCAGCAGTGATCCCGGGACAGGAGGCGAAAAACTGTTTTTT.

Only one count was recorded for this clone. The chain combines TRBV5-1 with TRBJ1-1; 8 bases map to TRBD1. This CDR3 has 13 residues. CDR1 and CDR2 from the germline V gene are SGHRS and YFSETQ. J lost 4 bases, V lost 3 bases, and 2 bases had no gene match. The CDR3 nucleotides read TGCGCCAGCAGCTACACAGGGGGCACTGAAGCTTTCTTT. Encoded protein: CASSYTGGTEAFF.

CDR3 amino acids: CASSQQGLNTEAFF. The CDR3 bases are TGCGCCAGCAGCCAGCAGGGGCTGAACACTGAAGCTTTCTTT. The chain recombines TRBV4-3 with TRBJ1-1; TRBD1 might be the D (6 bases). The CDR3 is 14 amino acids. CDR1 LGHNA and CDR2 YSLEER come from the germline V gene. V was pared by 3 bases and J by 0 bases, with 8 bases between.

The chain joins TRBV7-2 to TRBJ1-5; no clear D gene. Germline V CDR1 and CDR2: SGHTA, FQGNSA. The CDR3 spans 13 residues. V lost 3 bases and J lost 7, with 10 bases in between. This CDR3 is CASSFQVWQPQHF. The CDR3 DNA sequence: TGTGCCAGCAGCTTCCAGGTATGGCAGCCCCAGCATTTT.

The J gene is TRBJ2-7, the V gene TRBV5-6; TRBD1 matches at 9 bases. Trimming removed 2 bases from V and 4 bases from J; junction bases left unmatched: 4. Germline V CDR1 and CDR2: SGHDT, YYEEEE. The CDR3 is made up of 14 amino acids. CDR3 sequence: CASSFGTGFYEQYF. DNA of the CDR3: TGTGCCAGCAGCTTCGGGACAGGGTTTTACGAGCAGTACTTC. The full variable domain, with the rest looked up from reference TRBV5-6 and TRBJ2-7, is DAGVTQSPTHLIKTRGQQVTLRCSPKSGHDTVSWYQQALGQGPQFIFQYYEEEERQRGNFPDRFSGHQFPNYSSELNVNALLLGDSALYLCASSFGTGFYEQYFGPGTRLTVT.

The chain joins TRBV2 to TRBJ2-7; D gene unclear. Germline-derived CDR1 and CDR2 are SNHLY and FYNNEI. Deletions cut 3 bases from V and 4 bases from J, with 7 bases between. CDR3 length: 12 amino acids. The CDR3 nucleotides read TGTGCCAGCAGTGATACGCGTTACGAGCAGTACTTC. Translated, it gives CASSDTRYEQYF.

The chain is built from TRBV7-8 and TRBJ2-7; D ambiguous. The ends were cut back, 3 bases at V and 5 bases at J, with 11 bases in the middle. From germline, CDR1 is SGHVS and CDR2 FQNEAQ. The CDR3 has 13 amino acids. CDR3 coding DNA: TGTGCCAGCAGCTTCTTAGCTTCCCACGAGCAGTACTTC. Protein: CASSFLASHEQYF.

The chain uses TRBV18 and TRBJ1-1, with D possibly matching TRBD1 (5 bases). The CDR3 contains 13 residues. The V gene's germline CDR1 is KGHSH and CDR2 LQKENI. V dropped 0 bases and J dropped 11 bases, with 13 bases sitting between them. CDR3 in DNA: TGTGCCAGCTCACCACCGCTTCTCGGGGGGGCTTTCTTT. This sequence encodes CASSPPLLGGAFF.

The rearrangement uses TRBV6-4 and TRBJ2-1; 12 bases agree with TRBD2. V lost 4 bases and J lost 5; bases outside the gene matches: 3. This CDR3 has 15 amino acids. Germline-derived CDR1 and CDR2 are MRHNA and SNTAGT. The CDR3 region has the DNA TGTGCCAGCAGTGTTACTAGCGGGGGGAACAATGAGCAGTTCTTC. Translated: CASSVTSGGNNEQFF.

The chain couples TRBV7-2 to TRBJ2-7; the match to TRBD2 covers 7 bases. Germline CDR1 is SGHTA and CDR2 is FQGNSA. The CDR3 extends over 14 amino acids. V lost 5 bases, J lost 1 base, and 5 bases stayed unmatched. This chain's CDR3 is CASSVSGRSYEQYF. CDR3 nucleotide sequence: TGTGCCAGCAGCGTTAGCGGGCGGTCCTACGAGCAGTACTTC.

The chain joins TRBV5-1 to TRBJ2-2; TRBD1 might be the D (6 bases). The V gene lost 3 bases and the J gene lost 1 base, with 7 bases spanning the gap. CDR1 SGHRS and CDR2 YFSETQ come from the germline V gene. The CDR3 is 14 amino acids. The CDR3 coding sequence is TGCGCCAGCAGCTCGGGACAGAACACCGGGGAGCTGTTTTTT. This encodes CASSSGQNTGELFF.

This chain joins TRBV10-3 and TRBJ2-2, with TRBD2 matching 11 bases. Germline values: CDR1 ENHRY, CDR2 SYGVKD. V lost 4 bases, J lost 0 bases, and 4 bases stayed unmatched. CDR3 length equals 17 residues. This chain's CDR3 is CAISVGLAGANTGELFF. CDR3 bases: TGTGCCATCAGTGTCGGACTAGCGGGCGCGAACACCGGGGAGCTGTTTTTT.

The CDR3 coding sequence is TGTGCAAGTCGCCGGCCGGGACAGGGGAGCGGCAATCAGCCCCAGCATTTT. This translates into CASRRPGQGSGNQPQHF. The genes are TRBV12-2 and TRBJ1-5; the table's D call, TRBD1, was not checked against the DNA. TRBV12-2 is reported as a pseudogene. This CDR3 contains 17 residues.

The chain couples TRBV11-2 to TRBJ1-1, with TRBD1 identical over 8 bases. Trimming took 6 bases from V and 3 from J; bases not matched to a gene: 3. The CDR3 is 13 amino acids. Germline CDR1 SGHAT, CDR2 FQNNGV. This CDR3 is CASRGQGDTEAFF. For the CDR3, the DNA is TGTGCCAGCAGAGGACAGGGCGACACTGAAGCTTTCTTT.

The gene calls are TRBV7-2 and TRBJ1-2, with TRBD1 matching over 10 bases. The CDR3 has 15 residues. The ends lost 5 bases at V and 8 bases at J; junction bases unmatched: 11. Per germline, CDR1 SGHTA and CDR2 FQGNSA. The CDR3 DNA reads TGTGCCAGCAGCATCAGGGCCGGGACAGGGGACGGCTACACCTTC. This translates into CASSIRAGTGDGYTF.

The rearrangement joins TRBV7-9 to TRBJ2-5, with D maybe TRBD2 (6 bases). The CDR3 loop spans 15 amino acids. The V end lost 5 bases, the J end lost 5 bases, and 18 bases lay between the germline ends. CDR1 is SEHNR and CDR2 is FQNEAQ in the germline V gene (reference sequence). As DNA, the CDR3 is TGTGCCAGCAGCCATGGTGACCAGGGAGGCGAGACCCAGTACTTC. Amino acids: CASSHGDQGGETQYF.

The rearrangement joins TRBV25-1 to TRBJ2-7; TRBD1 matches 11 bases. The CDR3 length is 16 residues. Germline values: CDR1 MGHDK, CDR2 SYGVNS. Trimming cost V 0 bases and J 4 bases; bases outside gene matches: 5. CDR3 in DNA: TGTGCCAGCAGTGAATATGAGGACAGGGGGCTGTACGAGCAGTACTTC. Its translation: CASSEYEDRGLYEQYF.

The J gene is TRBJ1-1, the V gene TRBV12-5; 11 bases are a match to TRBD1. Germline V CDR1 and CDR2: LGHNT, FRNRAP. V was clipped by 9 bases and J by 4 bases; unmatched bases: 16. The CDR3 sequence is 17 residues long. CDR3 region: CASWGTGGTTLGTEAFF. The CDR3 DNA is TGTGCTAGCTGGGGGACAGGGGGTACAACACTGGGCACTGAAGCTTTCTTT.

The chain has TRBV5-1 and TRBJ2-3; 8 bases match TRBD2. The V segment lost 4 bases and the J segment 5 bases; nucleotides outside the gene matches: 6. Germline V gives CDR1 SGHRS, CDR2 YFSETQ. The CDR3 runs to 14 residues. This chain's CDR3 is CASSDGGAGDTQYF. In DNA form, the CDR3 reads TGCGCCAGCAGCGACGGGGGGGCCGGAGATACGCAGTATTTT.

This chain joins TRBV13 and TRBJ1-6, with D unresolved. The V gene's germline CDR1 is PRHDT and CDR2 FYEKMQ (reference sequence). V was shortened by 5 bases and J by 7 bases, with 12 bases between the two germline ends. The CDR3 totals 14 residues. CDR3 in DNA: TGTGCCAGCAGCGCCGGGGTGGACAATTCACCCCTCCACTTT. Protein sequence: CASSAGVDNSPLHF.

The chain links TRBV30 to TRBJ1-2; 10 bases line up with TRBD1. After removal of 5 bases from V and 4 bases from J, the junction contained 13 bases not matched to a gene. CDR3 length: 16 residues. The germline gives CDR1 GTSNPN, CDR2 SVGIG (reference sequence). Here the CDR3 reads CAWDEETGGRLYGYTF. In nucleotides, the CDR3 is TGTGCCTGGGACGAGGAGACAGGGGGCCGCCTCTATGGCTACACCTTC.

The rearrangement uses TRBV9 and TRBJ2-2, with TRBD2 matching over 7 bases. V dropped 0 bases and J dropped 6; count of bases not matched to a gene: 2. Germline CDR1 reads SGDLS; CDR2 reads YYNGEE. This CDR3 is built from 14 residues. The CDR3 DNA reads TGTGCCAGCAGCGTAGTACTAGCGTCCGGGGAGCTGTTTTTT. The encoded protein is CASSVVLASGELFF.

The chain is built from TRBV15 and TRBJ2-7, with 7 bases matching TRBD1. CDR3 length equals 15 residues. The trim removed 2 bases at V and 3 bases at J, leaving 7 bases unmatched. Germline V gene lookup returns CDR1 LNHNV and CDR2 YYDKDF (reference sequence). CDR3 sequence: CATSRMTGFGYEQYF. The CDR3, as DNA: TGTGCCACCAGCAGAATGACAGGGTTCGGCTACGAGCAGTACTTC.

This clone has only a few counts. The rearrangement links TRBV6-6 to TRBJ1-5, with D perhaps TRBD1 (5 bases). The CDR3 contains 15 residues. Looked up from germline, CDR1 is MNHNY and CDR2 is SVGAGI (reference sequence). V was cut by 7 bases and J by 5 bases, with 18 bases left in between. Here the CDR3 reads CASKVLGGEDQPQHF. In nucleotides, the CDR3 is TGTGCCAGCAAGGTTCTCGGGGGGGAGGATCAGCCCCAGCATTTT.

The chain recombines TRBV19 with TRBJ1-1, with 10 nucleotides matching TRBD1. The CDR3 totals 16 residues. The germline CDR1 and CDR2 sequences are LNHDA and SQIVND (reference sequence). V lost 3 bases to trimming and J lost 0 bases; unmatched junction nucleotides: 4. The CDR3 protein is CASSIDRGRMNTEAFF. For the CDR3, the DNA is TGTGCCAGTAGTATTGACAGGGGGCGGATGAACACTGAAGCTTTCTTT.